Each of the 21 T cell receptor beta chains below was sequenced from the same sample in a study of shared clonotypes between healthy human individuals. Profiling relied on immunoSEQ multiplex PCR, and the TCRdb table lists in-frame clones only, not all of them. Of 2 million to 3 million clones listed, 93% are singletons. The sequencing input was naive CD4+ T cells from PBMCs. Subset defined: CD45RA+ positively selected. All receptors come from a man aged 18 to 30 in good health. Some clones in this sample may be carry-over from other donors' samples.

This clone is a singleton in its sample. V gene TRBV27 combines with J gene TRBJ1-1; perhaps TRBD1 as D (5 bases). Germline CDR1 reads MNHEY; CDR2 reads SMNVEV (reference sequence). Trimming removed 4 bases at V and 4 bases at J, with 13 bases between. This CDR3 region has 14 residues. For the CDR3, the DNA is TGTGCCAGCAGTTCCTCGACCGGGGCCACTGAAGCTTTCTTT. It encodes CASSSSTGATEAFF.

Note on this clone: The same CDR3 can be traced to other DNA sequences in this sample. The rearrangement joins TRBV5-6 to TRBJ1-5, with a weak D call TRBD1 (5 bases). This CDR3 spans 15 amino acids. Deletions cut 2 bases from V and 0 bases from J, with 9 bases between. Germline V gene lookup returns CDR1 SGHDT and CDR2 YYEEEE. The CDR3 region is CASSFLGDSNQPQHF. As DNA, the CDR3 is TGTGCCAGCAGCTTTTTAGGGGATAGCAATCAGCCCCAGCATTTT.

CDR3 sequence (DNA): TGTGCCAGCTCACCGTTCGGGGCGGGATCCTACTACGAGCAGTACTTC. Protein product: CASSPFGAGSYYEQYF. The chain carries TRBV18 and TRBJ2-7, with D possibly being TRBD2 (6 bases). The V gene's germline CDR1 is KGHSH and CDR2 LQKENI. Trimming took off 3 bases at V and 3 bases at J, with 18 bases between the two ends. The CDR3 extends over 16 amino acids.

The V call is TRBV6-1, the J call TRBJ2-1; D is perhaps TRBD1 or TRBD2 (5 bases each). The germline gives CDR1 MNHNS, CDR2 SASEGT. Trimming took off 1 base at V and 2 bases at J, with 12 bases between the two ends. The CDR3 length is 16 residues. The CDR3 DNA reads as TGTGCCAGCAGTGAAGTCGGGACCCAGCCCTACAATGAGCAGTTCTTC. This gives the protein CASSEVGTQPYNEQFF.

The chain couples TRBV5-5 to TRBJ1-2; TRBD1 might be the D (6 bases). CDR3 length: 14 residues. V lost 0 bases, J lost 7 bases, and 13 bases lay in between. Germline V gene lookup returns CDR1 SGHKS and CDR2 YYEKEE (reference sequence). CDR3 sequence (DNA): TGTGCCAGCAGCTTGGCCTGGGCAGGGGTTGGCTACACCTTC. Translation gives CASSLAWAGVGYTF.

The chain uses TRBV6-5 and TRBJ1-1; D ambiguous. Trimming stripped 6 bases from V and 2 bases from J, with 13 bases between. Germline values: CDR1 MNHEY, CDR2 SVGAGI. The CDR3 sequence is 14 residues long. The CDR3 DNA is TGTGCCAGCAGACTATTAAACAGAAACACTGAAGCTTTCTTT. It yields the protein CASRLLNRNTEAFF.

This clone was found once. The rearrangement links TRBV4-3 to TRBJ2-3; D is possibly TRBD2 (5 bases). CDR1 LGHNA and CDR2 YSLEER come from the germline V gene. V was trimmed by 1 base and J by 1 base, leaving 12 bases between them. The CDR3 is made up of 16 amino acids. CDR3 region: CASSQGRTDGTDTQYF. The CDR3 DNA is TGCGCCAGCAGCCAAGGAAGGACTGACGGCACAGATACGCAGTATTTT.

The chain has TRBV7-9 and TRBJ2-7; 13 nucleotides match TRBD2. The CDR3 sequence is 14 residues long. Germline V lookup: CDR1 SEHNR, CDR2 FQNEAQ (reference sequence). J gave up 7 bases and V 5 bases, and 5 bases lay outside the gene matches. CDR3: CASSPGTSGKEQYF. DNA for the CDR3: TGTGCCAGCAGCCCCGGGACTAGCGGGAAGGAGCAGTACTTC.

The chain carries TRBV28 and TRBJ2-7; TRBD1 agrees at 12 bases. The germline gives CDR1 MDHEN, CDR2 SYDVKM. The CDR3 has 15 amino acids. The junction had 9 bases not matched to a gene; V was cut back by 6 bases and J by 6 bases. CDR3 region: CASSDPGQGALEQYF. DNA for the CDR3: TGTGCCAGCAGCGATCCGGGACAGGGGGCTCTCGAGCAGTACTTC.

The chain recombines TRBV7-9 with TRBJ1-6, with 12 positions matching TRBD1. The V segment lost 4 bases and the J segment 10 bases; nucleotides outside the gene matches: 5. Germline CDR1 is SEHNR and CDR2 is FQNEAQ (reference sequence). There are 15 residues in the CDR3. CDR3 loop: CASSYGTGGRSPLHF. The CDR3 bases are TGTGCCAGCAGCTATGGGACAGGGGGCCGGTCACCCCTCCACTTT. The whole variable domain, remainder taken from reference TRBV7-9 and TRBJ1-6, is DTGVSQNPRHKITKRGQNVTFRCDPISEHNRLYWYRQTLGQGPEFLTYFQNEAQLEKSRLLSDRFSAERPKGSFSTLEIQRTEQGDSAMYLCASSYGTGGRSPLHFGNGTRLTVT.

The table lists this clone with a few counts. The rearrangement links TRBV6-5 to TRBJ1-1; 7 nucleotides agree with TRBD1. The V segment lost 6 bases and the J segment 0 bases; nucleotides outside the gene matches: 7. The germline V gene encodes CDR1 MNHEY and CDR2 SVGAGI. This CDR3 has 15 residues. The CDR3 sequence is CASRTTGLLNTEAFF. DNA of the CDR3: TGTGCCAGCAGGACGACAGGGCTACTGAACACTGAAGCTTTCTTT.

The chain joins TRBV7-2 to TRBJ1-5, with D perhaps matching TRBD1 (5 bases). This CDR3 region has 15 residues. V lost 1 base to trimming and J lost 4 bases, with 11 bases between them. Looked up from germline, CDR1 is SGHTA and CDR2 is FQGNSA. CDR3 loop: CASSLEAWGNQPQHF. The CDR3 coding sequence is TGTGCCAGCAGCTTAGAAGCGTGGGGGAATCAGCCCCAGCATTTT.

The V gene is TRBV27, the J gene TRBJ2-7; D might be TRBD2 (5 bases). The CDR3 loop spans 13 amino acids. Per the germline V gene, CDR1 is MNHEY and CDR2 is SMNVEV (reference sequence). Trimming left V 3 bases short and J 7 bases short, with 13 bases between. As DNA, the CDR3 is TGTGCCAGCAGTTTCCCGGGGAGCCGGGAGCAGTACTTC. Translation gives CASSFPGSREQYF.

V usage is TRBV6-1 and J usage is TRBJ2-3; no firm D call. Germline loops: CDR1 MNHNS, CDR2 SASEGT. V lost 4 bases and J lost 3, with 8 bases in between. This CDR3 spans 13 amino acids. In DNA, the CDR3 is TGTGCCAGCAGTGCCGGACGTACAGATACGCAGTATTTT. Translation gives CASSAGRTDTQYF.

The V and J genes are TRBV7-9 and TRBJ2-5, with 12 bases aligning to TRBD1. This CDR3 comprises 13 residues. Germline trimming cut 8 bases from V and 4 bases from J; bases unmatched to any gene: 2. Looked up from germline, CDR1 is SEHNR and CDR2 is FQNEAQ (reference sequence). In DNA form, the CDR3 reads TGTGCCAGCGGGACAGGGGGCGGAGAGACCCAGTACTTC. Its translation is CASGTGGGETQYF.

The CDR3 loop reads CASSLRSGRSYTF. The CDR3 DNA reads as TGTGCCAGCAGCTTAAGATCCGGCAGGAGCTACACCTTC. This chain uses TRBV7-3 with TRBJ1-2; D is unclear. V lost 1 base, J lost 9 bases, and 12 bases lay in between. The CDR3 contains 13 residues. CDR1 and CDR2 from the germline V gene are SGHTA and FQGTGA.

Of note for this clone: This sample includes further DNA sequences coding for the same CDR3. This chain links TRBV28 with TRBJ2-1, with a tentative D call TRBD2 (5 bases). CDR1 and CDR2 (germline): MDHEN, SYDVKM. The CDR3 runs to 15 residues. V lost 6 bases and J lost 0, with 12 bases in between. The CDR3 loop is CASSPPAGSYNEQFF. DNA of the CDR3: TGTGCCAGCAGCCCCCCGGCGGGCTCCTACAATGAGCAGTTCTTC.

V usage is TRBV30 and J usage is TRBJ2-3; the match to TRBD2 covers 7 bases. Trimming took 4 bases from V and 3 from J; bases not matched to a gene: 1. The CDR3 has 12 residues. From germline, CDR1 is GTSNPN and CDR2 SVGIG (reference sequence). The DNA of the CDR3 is TGTGCCTGGAACGGGAGGACAGATACGCAGTATTTT. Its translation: CAWNGRTDTQYF.

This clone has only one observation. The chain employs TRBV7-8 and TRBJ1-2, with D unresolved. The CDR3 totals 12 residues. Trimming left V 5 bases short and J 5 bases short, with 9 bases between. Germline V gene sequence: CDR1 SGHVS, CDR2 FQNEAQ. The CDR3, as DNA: TGTGCCAGCAGCGCTGCGAGGTATGGCTACACCTTC. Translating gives CASSAARYGYTF.

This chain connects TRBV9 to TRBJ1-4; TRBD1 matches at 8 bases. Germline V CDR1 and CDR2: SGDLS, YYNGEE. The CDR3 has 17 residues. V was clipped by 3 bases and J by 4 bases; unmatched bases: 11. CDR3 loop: CASSEGTGGRGNEKLFF. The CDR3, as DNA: TGTGCCAGCAGCGAGGGGACAGGCGGTCGCGGTAATGAAAAACTGTTTTTT.

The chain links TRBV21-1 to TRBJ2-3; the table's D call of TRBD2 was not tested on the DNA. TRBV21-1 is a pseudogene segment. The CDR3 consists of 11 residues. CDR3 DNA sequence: TGTGCCAGCAGCGAACTAGATACGCAGTATTTT. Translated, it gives CASSELDTQYF.